These 14 T cell receptor beta chains share one sample of origin, sequenced in a study of T cell repertoires in cytomegalovirus infection. Their target antigens are unknown. In TCRdb, the reads were re-called with MiXCR into one record per CDR3 protein. The table lists under 200,000 distinct CDR3 sequences, about 22% of them singletons. This material consisted of CD8+ T cells from cultured PBMCs, taken from culture after CMV antigen stimulation. The receptors shown here come from a human donor in good health (CMV status not recorded). Some clones in this sample may be carry-over from other donors' samples.

This clonotype was counted only a few times. The chain has TRBV7-2 and TRBJ2-7; the match to TRBD1 covers 8 bases. J lost 5 bases, V lost 5 bases, and 11 bases had no gene match. The CDR3 length is 15 residues. Germline CDR1 SGHTA, CDR2 FQGNSA. The CDR3: CASSDRQGSLHEQYF. CDR3 in DNA: TGTGCCAGCAGCGACCGACAGGGGTCTCTACACGAGCAGTACTTC.

In its sample, this clonotype was seen a few times. V is TRBV11-1 and J is TRBJ1-1, with unresolved D. Between the trimmed V and J ends, which lost 5 bases and 0 bases, there was a span of 13 bases. In germline, CDR1 is SGHAT, CDR2 FQDESV (reference sequence). This CDR3 is built from 15 residues. The DNA for the CDR3 is TGTGCCAGCAGCCCACTTCGAGAGTTGAACACTGAAGCTTTCTTT. Encoded protein: CASSPLRELNTEAFF.

This clonotype was counted between two and nine times. V usage is TRBV7-8 and J usage is TRBJ2-5, with a weak D call TRBD1 (6 bases). Trimming shortened V by 5 bases and J by 5 bases, and 15 bases separated the two germline ends. Germline-derived CDR1 and CDR2 are SGHVS and FQNEAQ. This CDR3 spans 14 amino acids. The CDR3: CASSGHRVSETQYF. In DNA, the CDR3 is TGTGCCAGCAGCGGACACAGGGTATCGGAGACCCAGTACTTC. Variable domain in full (rest from reference TRBV7-8 and TRBJ2-5): GAGVSQSPRYKVAKRGQDVALRCDPISGHVSLFWYQQALGQGPEFLTYFQNEAQLDKSGLPSDRFFAERPEGSVSTLKIQRTQQEDSAVYLCASSGHRVSETQYFGPGTRLLVL.

V usage is TRBV7-2 and J usage is TRBJ2-1; no definite D call. The CDR3 extends over 15 amino acids. V shed 3 bases and J shed 8 bases, with 17 bases lying between them. From germline, CDR1 is SGHTA and CDR2 FQGNSA. CDR3 loop: CASSFGSSDWDEQFF. CDR3 coding DNA: TGTGCCAGCAGCTTTGGTTCCTCGGATTGGGATGAGCAGTTCTTC. Together with reference TRBV7-2 and TRBJ2-1, the CDR3 gives the full variable domain: GAGVSQSPSNKVTEKGKDVELRCDPISGHTALYWYRQSLGQGLEFLIYFQGNSAPDKSGLPSDRFSAERTGGSVSTLTIQRTQQEDSAVYLCASSFGSSDWDEQFFGPGTRLTVL.

J is TRBJ2-7 and V is TRBV20-1, with 9 nucleotides matching TRBD1. This CDR3 contains 14 residues. Losses at the gene ends were 5 bases for V and 0 bases for J; bases not matched to a gene: 5. Germline V CDR1 and CDR2: DFQATT, SNEGSKA (reference sequence). The CDR3 DNA is TGCAGTGCTGGCGGACAGGGGAGCTCCTACGAGCAGTACTTC. It encodes CSAGGQGSSYEQYF.

This clonotype was detected only a few times. No conserved phenylalanine or tryptophan ends this CDR3, so it is likely a read error. The rearrangement links TRBV7-2 to TRBJ2-2; 8 bases are shared with TRBD2. CDR3 size: 16 residues. The germline gives CDR1 SGHTA, CDR2 FQGNSA. V lost 3 bases to trimming and J lost 1 base; unmatched junction nucleotides: 4. The CDR3 is CASSFQLAENTGELFS. The CDR3 coding sequence is TGTGCCAGCAGCTTTCAACTAGCGGAGAACACCGGGGAGCTGTTTTCT.

This clonotype was counted a few times. The chain links TRBV5-1 to TRBJ1-5; 7 nucleotides match TRBD1. The germline gives CDR1 SGHRS, CDR2 YFSETQ. V lost 0 bases and J lost 1; bases outside the gene matches: 4. The CDR3 totals 16 residues. CDR3 residues: CASSLEGAGSNQPQHF. The CDR3 DNA reads as TGCGCCAGCAGCTTGGAGGGGGCAGGGAGCAATCAGCCCCAGCATTTT.

This clonotype appeared a few times. The V call is TRBV27, the J call TRBJ2-2, with D perhaps assigned TRBD1 or TRBD2 (5 bases each). This CDR3 has 15 amino acids. Germline V gene sequence: CDR1 MNHEY, CDR2 SMNVEV (reference sequence). V was cut by 3 bases and J by 0 bases, with 8 bases left in between. This CDR3 reads CASSFGTTNTGELFF. CDR3 DNA: TGTGCCAGCAGTTTCGGGACGACGAACACCGGGGAGCTGTTTTTT.

This clonotype was counted a few times. The chain carries TRBV12-3 or TRBV12-4 and TRBJ1-2; 8 nucleotides line up with TRBD1. Trimming took 6 bases from V and 2 from J; bases not matched to a gene: 11. The CDR3 is 16 amino acids. The CDR3 bases are TGTGCCAGCAGCTATACCTGGACAGGGACCAACTATGGCTACACCTTC. Its protein product is CASSYTWTGTNYGYTF.

There are a few counts of this clonotype. CDR3 nucleotide sequence: TGTGCCAGCAGCTCCGGGACTAGCGGGGGGGCATCAGATGAGCAGTTCTTC. It is translated as CASSSGTSGGASDEQFF. The chain joins TRBV7-8 to TRBJ2-1; 16 nucleotides line up with TRBD2. Per the germline V gene, CDR1 is SGHVS and CDR2 is FQNEAQ. J gave up 8 bases and V 4 bases, and 8 bases lay outside the gene matches. This CDR3 has 17 residues.

The rearrangement joins TRBV27 to TRBJ1-5; D unclear. This CDR3 region has 15 residues. Germline-derived CDR1 and CDR2 are MNHEY and SMNVEV (reference sequence). V lost 0 bases, J lost 0 bases, and 6 bases lay in between. The CDR3 here is CASSLSRNSNQPQHF. As DNA, the CDR3 is TGTGCCAGCAGTTTATCCAGGAATAGCAATCAGCCCCAGCATTTT.

V gene TRBV6-5 combines with J gene TRBJ2-1; D is unresolved. V gave up 6 bases and J gave up 1 base, with 13 bases separating them. This CDR3 is built from 15 residues. Germline values: CDR1 MNHEY, CDR2 SVGAGI. As DNA, the CDR3 is TGTGCCAGCAGGGAATTGCTAGGGTCCTACAATGAGCAGTTCTTC. Its protein is CASRELLGSYNEQFF.

The chain employs TRBV10-2 and TRBJ2-1, with 9 positions matching TRBD1. The V and J ends lost 7 bases and 8 bases, in that order; junction bases with no gene match: 12. Per germline, CDR1 WSHSY and CDR2 SAAADI. The CDR3 contains 15 residues. The CDR3 is CASTLQGAAGDEQFF. CDR3 coding DNA: TGCGCCAGCACTCTACAGGGGGCTGCGGGGGATGAGCAGTTCTTC.

A few counts support this clonotype. The CDR3 DNA reads as TGTGCCAGCAGTTTATTCGCACCAAGCTCTGGAAACACCATATATTTT. Translating gives CASSLFAPSSGNTIYF. The V and J genes are TRBV27 and TRBJ1-3; D call uncertain. Trimming cost V 1 base and J 0 bases, with 10 bases left between them. Germline V gives CDR1 MNHEY, CDR2 SMNVEV (reference sequence). CDR3 length equals 16 residues.